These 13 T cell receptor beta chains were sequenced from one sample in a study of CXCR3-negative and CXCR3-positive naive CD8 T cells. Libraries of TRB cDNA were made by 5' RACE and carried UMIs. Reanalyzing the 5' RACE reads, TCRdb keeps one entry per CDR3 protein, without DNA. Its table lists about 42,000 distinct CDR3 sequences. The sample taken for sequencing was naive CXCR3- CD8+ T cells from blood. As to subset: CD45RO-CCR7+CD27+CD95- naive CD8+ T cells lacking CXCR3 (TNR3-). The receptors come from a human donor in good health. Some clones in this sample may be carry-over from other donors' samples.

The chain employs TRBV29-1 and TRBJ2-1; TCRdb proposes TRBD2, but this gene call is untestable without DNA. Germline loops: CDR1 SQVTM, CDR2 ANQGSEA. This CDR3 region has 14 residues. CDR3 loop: CSLRPGLPSNEQFF.

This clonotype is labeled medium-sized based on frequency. The CDR3 loop is CASSLTRRDTQYF. The chain is built from TRBV7-3 and TRBJ2-3. The germline V gene encodes CDR1 SGHTA and CDR2 FQGTGA. The CDR3 totals 13 residues.

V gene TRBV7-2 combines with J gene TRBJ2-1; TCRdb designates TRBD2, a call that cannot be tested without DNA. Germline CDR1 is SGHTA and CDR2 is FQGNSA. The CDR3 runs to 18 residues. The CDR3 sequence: CASSPGQGTGLADNEQFF.

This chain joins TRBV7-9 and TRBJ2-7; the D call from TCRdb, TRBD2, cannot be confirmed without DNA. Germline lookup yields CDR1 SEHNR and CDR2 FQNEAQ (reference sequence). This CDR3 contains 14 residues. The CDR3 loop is CASSTREVFDEQYF.

CDR3 residues: CASSLQRGGEETQYF. V is TRBV7-9 and J is TRBJ2-5; TCRdb's assignment of TRBD2 cannot be checked, as there is no DNA. The CDR3 consists of 15 residues. CDR1 is SEHNR and CDR2 is FQNEAQ in the germline V gene (reference sequence).

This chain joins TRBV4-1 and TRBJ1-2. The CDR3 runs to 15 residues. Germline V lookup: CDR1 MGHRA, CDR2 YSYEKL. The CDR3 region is CASSETIMVNYGYTF.

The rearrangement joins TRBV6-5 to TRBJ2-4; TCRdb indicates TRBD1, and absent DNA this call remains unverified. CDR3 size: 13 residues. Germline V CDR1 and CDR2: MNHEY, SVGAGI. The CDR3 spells CASSYSQGNIQYF.

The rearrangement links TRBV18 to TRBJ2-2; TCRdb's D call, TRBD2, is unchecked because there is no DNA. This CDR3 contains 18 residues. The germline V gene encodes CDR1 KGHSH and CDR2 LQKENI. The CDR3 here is CASSPTSGGAGRTGELFF.

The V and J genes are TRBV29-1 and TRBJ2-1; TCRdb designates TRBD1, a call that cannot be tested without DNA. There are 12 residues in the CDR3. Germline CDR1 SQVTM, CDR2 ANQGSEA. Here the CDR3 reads CSVEGGGYEQFF.

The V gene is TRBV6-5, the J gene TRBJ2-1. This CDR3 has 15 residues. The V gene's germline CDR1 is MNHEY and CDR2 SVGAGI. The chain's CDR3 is CASSLSVSSYNEQFF.

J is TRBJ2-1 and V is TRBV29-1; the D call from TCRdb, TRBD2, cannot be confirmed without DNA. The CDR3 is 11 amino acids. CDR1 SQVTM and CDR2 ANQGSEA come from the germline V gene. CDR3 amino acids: CSVDSGSEQFF.

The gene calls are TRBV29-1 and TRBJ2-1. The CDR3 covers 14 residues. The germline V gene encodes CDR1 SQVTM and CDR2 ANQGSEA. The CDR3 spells CSVRTATEYNEQFF.

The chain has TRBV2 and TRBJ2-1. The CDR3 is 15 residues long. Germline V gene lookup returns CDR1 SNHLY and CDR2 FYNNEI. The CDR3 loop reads CASSEALGYLNEQFF.